This entry is about one T cell receptor beta chain. Its cognate antigen is unknown. Some clones are missing from TCRdb's copy, which holds only in-frame ones; the method was immunoSEQ multiplex PCR. Of approximately 67,000 clones listed, around 80% are singletons. The data derive from a study of a mutant IDH1 vaccine in newly diagnosed glioma. Across the study: Treated patients had a mean age of around 40 years and a sex split that was roughly 62% male and 37.5% female.

The sample's time point: baseline, week 1 (first vaccination visit). Sample treatment: pre-vaccination baseline after standard-of-care therapy. Newly diagnosed WHO grade 3 or 4 IDH1-mutant, ATRX-lost astrocytomas were identified in the donors. The junction had 10 bases not matched to a gene; V was cut back by 9 bases and J by 4 bases. In germline, CDR1 is MNHNS, CDR2 SASEGT. CDR3 length: 14 residues. Study-level results: Immune responses induced by the vaccine were seen in approximately 93% of patients, spanning multiple MHC alleles.

This TCR derives from a woman aged 18-30 years with glioma. Some clones in this sample may be carry-over from other donors' samples. The material was peripheral blood mononuclear cells (PBMCs), obtained from a glioma patient treated with radiotherapy, temozolomide or both. The chain couples TRBV6-1 to TRBJ2-7, with 9 bases that match TRBD1. In nucleotides, the CDR3 is TGTGCCAGTGGATGGGGGACAGGGTATTACGAGCAGTACTTC. It yields the protein CASGWGTGYYEQYF.